The 32 T cell receptor beta chains listed next were all sequenced from one sample in a study of blood T cell repertoires in COVID-19. Here immunoSEQ multiplex PCR was the method, and the copy in TCRdb shows in-frame clones only, minus some. The table includes 210,000 or so clones, roughly 81% detected once. Sequencing used peripheral blood. All receptors derive from a woman in her 70s with active or convalescent COVID-19.

The chain joins TRBV7-9 to TRBJ2-2; D ambiguous. Trimming removed 1 base at V and 7 bases at J, with 13 bases between. The CDR3 spans 15 residues. Germline CDR1 and CDR2: SEHNR and FQNEAQ (reference sequence). Here the CDR3 reads CASSLGGPSGGELFF. The DNA of the CDR3 is TGTGCCAGCAGCTTAGGCGGCCCGTCGGGCGGGGAGCTGTTTTTT.

The chain is built from TRBV28 and TRBJ1-4, with D possibly TRBD1 on 6 matching bases. The CDR3 is 18 amino acids. Germline V gives CDR1 MDHEN, CDR2 SYDVKM. V lost 4 bases and J lost 5, with 23 bases in between. The CDR3 DNA sequence: TGTGCCAGCAGTTCCCTCGGCAGGGGACGGAGGATAAATGAAAAACTGTTTTTT. Its protein product is CASSSLGRGRRINEKLFF.

This sequence joins TRBV6-5 and TRBJ1-5; D gene unclear. The CDR3 contains 15 residues. CDR1 MNHEY and CDR2 SVGAGI come from the germline V gene. Trimming removed 5 bases from V and 6 bases from J, with 17 bases in between. The CDR3 spells CASSKQIAVGQPQHF. The CDR3 DNA reads as TGTGCCAGCAGTAAACAAATAGCAGTGGGTCAGCCCCAGCATTTT.

CDR3 loop: CASSYSLLEYIQYF. The CDR3 DNA reads TGTGCCAGCAGTTACTCTCTCCTAGAATACATTCAGTACTTC. The chain couples TRBV6-2 or TRBV6-3 to TRBJ2-4; D uncertain. The CDR3 consists of 14 residues. Per the germline V gene, CDR1 is MNHEY and CDR2 is SVGEGT. The ends were cut back, 0 bases at V and 8 bases at J, with 11 bases in the middle.

This chain uses TRBV2 with TRBJ2-7; D is possibly TRBD2 (6 bases). Germline values: CDR1 SNHLY, CDR2 FYNNEI. The CDR3 covers 18 residues. Trimming shortened V by 4 bases and J by 6 bases, and 28 bases separated the two germline ends. This chain's CDR3 is CASSAGTGPPTLTFEQYF. The CDR3 bases are TGTGCCAGCAGTGCTGGGACTGGACCCCCGACTCTCACTTTCGAGCAGTACTTC.

This clone was recorded many times. The chain recombines TRBV5-4 with TRBJ2-3; tentatively, D is TRBD1 (5 bases). Germline V lookup: CDR1 SGHNT, CDR2 YYREEE (reference sequence). The CDR3 sequence is 15 residues long. Trimming pared 4 bases from V and 1 base from J, leaving 13 bases between. CDR3 DNA: TGTGCCAGCAGCCCCGACAGAGGCCGCACAGATACGCAGTATTTT. Its protein product is CASSPDRGRTDTQYF.

The V and J genes are TRBV18 and TRBJ1-3, with D hard to call. CDR3 length: 16 amino acids. V was clipped by 4 bases and J by 0 bases, with 13 bases between them. Germline CDR1 KGHSH, CDR2 LQKENI. CDR3 coding DNA: TGTGCCAGCTCACAACCGGGCCAGCCCTCTGGAAACACCATATATTTT. Its translation: CASSQPGQPSGNTIYF.

The rearrangement joins TRBV4-1 to TRBJ1-6; TRBD1 might be the D (5 bases). The CDR3 consists of 13 residues. Trimming shortened V by 3 bases and J by 8 bases, and 8 bases separated the two germline ends. The germline CDR1 and CDR2 sequences are MGHRA and YSYEKL. This CDR3 reads CASSHLGDSPLHF. CDR3 in DNA: TGCGCCAGCAGCCACTTAGGGGATTCACCCCTCCACTTT.

This rearrangement joins TRBV19 to TRBJ2-1; TRBD2 might be the D (6 bases). Germline V lookup: CDR1 LNHDA, CDR2 SQIVND (reference sequence). Trimming pared 3 bases from V and 3 bases from J, leaving 12 bases between. The length of the CDR3 is 15 residues. The CDR3 DNA reads as TGTGCCAGTAGTATCGGTTTAGCGGTCTACAATGAGCAGTTCTTC. Encoded protein: CASSIGLAVYNEQFF.

J is TRBJ2-1 and V is TRBV3-1 (or the pseudogene TRBV3-2), with 14 nucleotides matching TRBD2. V was pared by 4 bases and J by 8 bases, with 7 bases of the junction left unmatched. This CDR3 comprises 16 residues. Germline assignment: CDR1 LGHDT and CDR2 YNNKEL (reference sequence). The CDR3 DNA reads as TGTGCCAGCAGCCCTCCGGGACTAGCGGGAGTGTATGAGCAGTTCTTC. Translation gives CASSPPGLAGVYEQFF.

CDR3 sequence reads: CASSLPGAGSRGTETQYF. CDR3 DNA sequence: TGTGCCAGCAGCTTGCCGGGAGCGGGATCACGGGGGACGGAGACCCAGTACTTC. This chain uses TRBV5-6 with TRBJ2-5, with 7 bases lining up with TRBD2. CDR1 is SGHDT and CDR2 is YYEEEE in the germline V gene. Germline trimming cut 1 base from V and 5 bases from J; bases unmatched to any gene: 17. There are 18 residues in the CDR3.

The chain recombines TRBV5-4 with TRBJ1-2, with a possible D match to TRBD1 (6 bases). Trimming took 4 bases from V and 5 from J, leaving 15 bases between them. Germline values: CDR1 SGHNT, CDR2 YYREEE (reference sequence). This CDR3 has 14 residues. Here the CDR3 DNA reads TGTGCCAGCAGCCCTGGACAGCAGGGGTATGGCTACACCTTC. This translates into CASSPGQQGYGYTF.

The J gene is TRBJ2-7, the V gene TRBV19; 7 bases are a match to TRBD1. V shed 3 bases and J 2 bases; nucleotides not matched to a gene: 4. CDR1 and CDR2 (germline): LNHDA, SQIVND (reference sequence). The CDR3 contains 14 residues. The CDR3 sequence: CASSIRDSPYEQYF. CDR3 sequence (DNA): TGTGCCAGTAGTATTAGGGACAGCCCCTACGAGCAGTACTTC.

The chain couples TRBV6-5 to TRBJ2-2; 10 bases fit TRBD1. The ends lost 6 bases at V and 3 bases at J; junction bases unmatched: 4. The germline V gene encodes CDR1 MNHEY and CDR2 SVGAGI. The CDR3 has 15 amino acids. The CDR3, as DNA: TGTGCCAGCAGACGACAGGGGGCCGACACCGGGGAGCTGTTTTTT. Residues: CASRRQGADTGELFF.

The V call is TRBV5-6, the J call TRBJ2-7, with 11 bases fitting TRBD2. The CDR3 has 15 residues. The V gene end was trimmed by 1 base and the J gene end by 1 base; junction bases not matched to a gene: 1. Germline CDR1 SGHDT, CDR2 YYEEEE. The CDR3 spells CASSLRTSGSYEQYF. In DNA, the CDR3 is TGTGCCAGCAGCTTGCGGACTAGCGGGTCCTACGAGCAGTACTTC.

The chain uses TRBV29-1 and TRBJ2-7; the match to TRBD1 covers 10 bases. CDR3 length equals 12 residues. Germline V gene data show CDR1 as SQVTM and CDR2 as ANQGSEA. The CDR3 here is CNVGTGDQEQYF. The CDR3 nucleotides are TGCAATGTCGGGACAGGGGATCAAGAGCAGTACTTC.

This chain uses TRBV9 with TRBJ2-7; a possible D gene is TRBD2 (5 bases). CDR1 is SGDLS and CDR2 is YYNGEE in the germline V gene. CDR3 length: 16 residues. The V end was cut by 0 bases, the J end by 5 bases, with 18 bases between. CDR3 in amino acids: CASSVATSGSLNEQYF. The CDR3 nucleotides are TGTGCCAGCAGCGTAGCTACAAGTGGGAGTCTAAACGAGCAGTACTTC.

Concerning this clone: The same CDR3 also results from other DNA sequences found in this sample. V is TRBV6-1 and J is TRBJ1-5, with D maybe TRBD1 (6 bases). V was trimmed by 3 bases and J by 1 base, leaving 13 bases between them. CDR3 length equals 16 residues. The germline V gene has CDR1 MNHNS and CDR2 SASEGT. CDR3 protein: CASSELGGASNQPQHF. In DNA, the CDR3 is TGTGCCAGCAGTGAGCTCGGGGGGGCAAGCAATCAGCCCCAGCATTTT.

This clone was found once. V is TRBV9 and J is TRBJ2-7; 11 bases fit TRBD1. Germline V gene sequence: CDR1 SGDLS, CDR2 YYNGEE. Trimming at V came to 0 bases and at J to 2 bases, leaving 10 bases not matched to a gene. There are 18 residues in the CDR3. CDR3 sequence: CASSVAPGGQGATYEQYF. The CDR3 DNA reads as TGTGCCAGCAGCGTAGCCCCCGGTGGACAGGGGGCCACCTACGAGCAGTACTTC.

This clone was detected once. The chain employs TRBV15 and TRBJ1-2; 7 positions agree with TRBD1. The CDR3 sequence is 18 residues long. The germline V gene encodes CDR1 LNHNV and CDR2 YYDKDF (reference sequence). J lost 0 bases, V lost 0 bases, and 10 bases had no gene match. The CDR3 here is CATSRDGDSFRANYGYTF. The CDR3 DNA follows: TGTGCCACCAGCAGAGATGGGGACAGTTTTAGAGCTAACTATGGCTACACCTTC.

The chain has TRBV6-5 and TRBJ2-1, with D tentatively TRBD2 (5 bases). The CDR3 covers 15 residues. CDR1 is MNHEY and CDR2 is SVGAGI in the germline V gene. V gave up 5 bases and J gave up 5 bases, with 16 bases separating them. The CDR3 here is CASSPRATGHNEQFF. CDR3 in DNA: TGTGCCAGCAGTCCGAGGGCAACCGGACACAATGAGCAGTTCTTC.

V usage is TRBV5-1 and J usage is TRBJ2-7; possibly TRBD2 for D (6 bases). This CDR3 comprises 13 residues. CDR1 is SGHRS, CDR2 YFSETQ, per germline. Trimming shortened V by 4 bases and J by 5 bases, and 13 bases separated the two germline ends. The CDR3 protein is CASSRSRGDEQYF. The CDR3 DNA reads TGCGCCAGCAGCCGTTCTCGCGGGGACGAGCAGTACTTC.

This chain links TRBV19 with TRBJ1-1; D not resolved. In germline, CDR1 is LNHDA, CDR2 SQIVND (reference sequence). This CDR3 spans 16 amino acids. V was cut by 4 bases and J by 1 base, with 16 bases left in between. The CDR3 region has the DNA TGTGCCAGTAGTACTATCACGTCCACCACGAACACTGAAGCTTTCTTT. Encoded protein: CASSTITSTTNTEAFF. Full variable domain (missing parts from reference TRBV19 and TRBJ1-1): DGGITQSPKYLFRKEGQNVTLSCEQNLNHDAMYWYRQDPGQGLRLIYYSQIVNDFQKGDIAEGYSVSREKKESFPLTVTSAQKNPTAFYLCASSTITSTTNTEAFFGQGTRLTVV.

This CDR3 reads CASTPPGVNTEAFF. CDR3 nucleotides: TGTGCCAGCACCCCGCCGGGGGTGAACACTGAAGCTTTCTTT. V usage is TRBV6-5 and J usage is TRBJ1-1, with D maybe TRBD1 (5 bases). The V and J ends lost 7 bases and 0 bases respectively, with 12 bases between them. This CDR3 comprises 14 residues. The germline gives CDR1 MNHEY, CDR2 SVGAGI.

V usage is TRBV29-1 and J usage is TRBJ2-1, with D tentatively TRBD2 (6 bases). The ends were cut back, 4 bases at V and 4 bases at J, with 11 bases in the middle. CDR3 length equals 13 residues. Germline CDR1 SQVTM, CDR2 ANQGSEA. The CDR3 spells CSVAGLLYNEQFF. CDR3 nucleotides: TGCAGCGTTGCGGGACTCTTATACAATGAGCAGTTCTTC.

A word on this clone: The conserved closing phenylalanine or tryptophan is absent in this CDR3, likely reflecting a read error. The DNA is omitted, as the CDR3 cannot be located on it reliably, and the CDR3 follows TCRdb's listing. The V and J genes are TRBV6-5 and TRBJ1-3. Inclusive of both ends, the CDR3 amounts to 11 amino acids. Per the germline V gene, CDR1 is MNHEY and CDR2 is SVGAGI. The CDR3 here is CASSNWGDPFV.

This sequence joins TRBV5-5 and TRBJ2-7; 7 bases align to TRBD2. The V gene's germline CDR1 is SGHKS and CDR2 YYEKEE (reference sequence). The CDR3 is 13 amino acids. Trimming took 0 bases from V and 7 from J; bases not matched to a gene: 4. DNA for the CDR3: TGTGCCAGCAGCTTGGAGAGGGAGGGGGAGCAGTACTTC. It yields the protein CASSLEREGEQYF.

The chain combines TRBV24-1 with TRBJ2-4, with TRBD1 as a possible D gene (6 bases). Trimming took 4 bases from V and 14 from J, leaving 11 bases between them. The CDR3 loop spans 11 amino acids. CDR1 KGHDR and CDR2 SFDVKD come from the germline V gene. CDR3 DNA: TGTGCCACCAGTGACTCGGACAGAAAGTACTTC. Translated, it gives CATSDSDRKYF.

V usage is TRBV7-2 and J usage is TRBJ2-2; 9 positions match TRBD2. The ends lost 5 bases at V and 7 bases at J; junction bases unmatched: 5. The CDR3 extends over 14 amino acids. CDR1 and CDR2 (germline): SGHTA, FQGNSA. Here the CDR3 DNA reads TGTGCCAGCAGCCCCATAGCGGGAGTCGGGGAGCTGTTTTTT. This sequence encodes CASSPIAGVGELFF. Looking up the rest from reference TRBV7-2 and TRBJ2-2 gives the full variable domain: GAGVSQSPSNKVTEKGKDVELRCDPISGHTALYWYRQSLGQGLEFLIYFQGNSAPDKSGLPSDRFSAERTGGSVSTLTIQRTQQEDSAVYLCASSPIAGVGELFFGEGSRLTVL.

The chain's CDR3 is CASSSRGTGQPQHF. CDR3 nucleotides: TGTGCCAGCAGTAGCAGGGGGACCGGCCAGCCCCAGCATTTT. The gene calls are TRBV6-5 and TRBJ1-5; TRBD1 matches at 7 bases. CDR1 MNHEY and CDR2 SVGAGI come from the germline V gene. The V and J ends lost 5 bases and 7 bases, in that order; junction bases with no gene match: 8. The CDR3 loop spans 14 amino acids.

The V and J genes are TRBV19 and TRBJ2-1; perhaps TRBD2 as D (6 bases). This CDR3 comprises 14 residues. The V and J ends lost 1 base and 8 bases respectively, with 12 bases between them. CDR1 is LNHDA, CDR2 SQIVND, per germline (reference sequence). For the CDR3, the DNA is TGTGCCAGTAGTATAGGAAGAGAGCGGGATGAGCAGTTCTTC. It specifies CASSIGRERDEQFF.

The chain joins TRBV20-1 to TRBJ2-3, with 9 nucleotides matching TRBD2. The CDR3 spans 14 residues. V shed 3 bases, J shed 1 base, and the junction held 2 bases outside the gene matches. Germline CDR1 is DFQATT and CDR2 is SNEGSKA (reference sequence). CDR3 sequence (DNA): TGCAGTGCTAGTCCTAGCGGGGGCACAGATACGCAGTATTTT. Translation gives CSASPSGGTDTQYF.